The TCR beta chain described here comes from a study of blood T cell repertoires in COVID-19. Here immunoSEQ multiplex PCR was the method, and the copy in TCRdb shows in-frame clones only, minus some. The repertoire holds 300,000 to 400,000 clones, with 88% as singletons. This clone was found once. Sample: peripheral blood. This clonotype originated in a woman in her fifties or sixties with active or convalescent COVID-19.

The CDR3 DNA is TGTGCCAGCAGCCAAGCTTGGTTCGGGGAACCCTACGAGCAGTACTTC. It specifies CASSQAWFGEPYEQYF. This chain links TRBV3-1 (or the pseudogene TRBV3-2) with TRBJ2-7, with D maybe TRBD2 (5 bases). Trimming stripped 1 base from V and 2 bases from J, with 15 bases between. From germline, CDR1 is LGHDT and CDR2 YNNKEL (reference sequence). The CDR3 length is 16 residues.